Described below is a single TCR beta chain sequence and its context. Antigen: not known. Here immunoSEQ multiplex PCR was the method, and the copy in TCRdb shows in-frame clones only, minus some. The sample lists about 92,000 clones; approximately 91% were seen once. The entry originates in a study of T cell responses to AZD1222 COVID-19 vaccine. The germline V and J ends were trimmed by 2 bases and 3 bases, with 18 bases remaining between them. The germline V gene has CDR1 SGHRS and CDR2 YFSETQ. The CDR3 is made up of 16 amino acids. Study-wide findings and caveats: The donors showed a predominance of white British ancestry and of females, with possible underestimation of clonal diversity.

The gene calls are TRBV5-1 and TRBJ2-7, with D maybe TRBD2 (6 bases). This receptor was obtained from an adult in good health. Sequencing used peripheral blood, obtained on day 0 of AZD1222 vaccination. CDR3 residues: CASSFRAGRRIYEQYF. The CDR3 DNA follows: TGCGCCAGCAGCTTTAGGGCGGGAAGGCGGATCTACGAGCAGTACTTC. The whole variable domain, filled in from reference TRBV5-1 and TRBJ2-7, reads KAGVTQTPRYLIKTRGQQVTLSCSPISGHRSVSWYQQTPGQGLQFLFEYFSETQRNKGNFPGRFSGRQFSNSRSEMNVSTLELGDSALYLCASSFRAGRRIYEQYFGPGTRLTVT.